The clone carrying this TCR beta chain came up once. What it binds is unknown. This sample stems from a study of OX40 agonist ivuxolimab in advanced cancers. The study's findings and limits: Low normalized clonal expansion also occurred in some nonresponding patients. At 0.1 to 3.0 mg/kg, CD4+ and CD8+ blood T cells expanded clonally by week 6.

This CDR3 has 14 amino acids. The V end was cut by 5 bases, the J end by 1 base, with 10 bases between. The V gene's germline CDR1 is LNHDA and CDR2 SQIVND (reference sequence). This table comes from immunoSEQ multiplex PCR, and its TCRdb copy is limited to in-frame clones, with some not included. The table records 45,000 to 65,000 clones, about nine tenths of them present only once. This receptor was taken from an adult with an advanced solid tumor such as melanoma, head and neck, liver or kidney cancer. The V gene is TRBV19, the J gene TRBJ2-3, with a weak D call TRBD2 (5 bases). Sequenced material: CD4+ or CD8+ T cells sorted from blood, taken in a trial of the OX40 agonist ivuxolimab. CDR3 nucleotide sequence: TGTGCCAGTAGTCAGATGGGAGGCACAGATACGCAGTATTTT. Translating it yields CASSQMGGTDTQYF.